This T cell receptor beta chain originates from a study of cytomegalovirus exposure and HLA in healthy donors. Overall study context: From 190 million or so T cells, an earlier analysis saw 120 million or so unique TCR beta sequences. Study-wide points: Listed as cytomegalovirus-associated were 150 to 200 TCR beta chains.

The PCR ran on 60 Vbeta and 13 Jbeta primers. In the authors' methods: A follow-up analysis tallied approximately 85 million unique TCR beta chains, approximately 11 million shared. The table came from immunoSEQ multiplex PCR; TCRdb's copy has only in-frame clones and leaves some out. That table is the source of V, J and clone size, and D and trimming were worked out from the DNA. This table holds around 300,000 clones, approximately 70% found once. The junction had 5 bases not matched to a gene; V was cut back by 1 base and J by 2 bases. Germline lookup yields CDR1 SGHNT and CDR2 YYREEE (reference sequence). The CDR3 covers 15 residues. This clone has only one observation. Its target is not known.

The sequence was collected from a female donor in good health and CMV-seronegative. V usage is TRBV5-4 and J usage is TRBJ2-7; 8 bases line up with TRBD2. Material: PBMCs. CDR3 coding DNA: TGTGCCAGCAGCTTGAAGAAGCGGGGGACCTACGAGCAGTACTTC. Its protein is CASSLKKRGTYEQYF. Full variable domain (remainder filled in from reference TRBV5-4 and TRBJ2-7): ETGVTQSPTHLIKTRGQQVTLRCSSQSGHNTVSWYQQALGQGPQFIFQYYREEENGRGNFPPRFSGLQFPNYSSELNVNALELDDSALYLCASSLKKRGTYEQYFGPGTRLTVT.